Reported below is one TCR beta chain. The antigen is unknown. Every donor gave 8.5 to 10 milliliters of peripheral blood. V dropped 0 bases and J dropped 6; count of bases not matched to a gene: 10. The CDR3 is 16 amino acids. The V gene's germline CDR1 is SGHAT and CDR2 FQNNGV. A second PCR, run for about 6 to 11 cycles, used a sample-barcoded 5' primer plus a J-beta primer mix. The authors tagged each cDNA molecule using a template-switch adaptor with 12 random nucleotides. MiXCR was run by TCRdb on the 5' RACE reads, yielding one entry per CDR3 protein. The sample carries hundreds of thousands of distinct CDR3 sequences, 43% recorded once. These data are taken from a study of blood T cells in healthy people across ages. Study-level findings and limits: Long-lived and aged donors differed, with more naive CD4+ cells and higher diversity in the long-lived. The unsorted PBMCs prevented any conclusive comparison of naive versus antigen-experienced cells.

The receptor comes from a woman aged 60 to 75 in good health. The sequencing sample was made of blood. The chain carries TRBV11-2 and TRBJ2-7, with 8 bases aligning to TRBD2. CDR3 nucleotide sequence: TGTGCCAGCAGCTTAGATGAAGGTAGCGGGGTCTCCGAGCAGTACTTC. This codes for CASSLDEGSGVSEQYF.